This T cell receptor (beta chain) derives from a study of cytomegalovirus exposure and HLA in healthy donors. In the study overall: Findings of an earlier analysis included 110 million or so unique TCR beta sequences from roughly 190 million T cells. General study findings and limits: V- and J-gene trimming of TCR beta was linked (in a later analysis) to a missense DCLRE1C variant. Later analysis placed DRB1 highest and HLA-C lowest in TCR association rates, which differed by HLA locus.

Comments on this clone: Its antigen is unknown.

The PCR ran on 60 Vbeta and 13 Jbeta primers. Clones were read by immunoSEQ multiplex PCR, and TCRdb kept only the in-frame ones, dropping some. The sample records 95,000 to 100,000 clones, approximately 76% being singletons. The CDR3 extends over 16 amino acids. V gave up 0 bases and J gave up 0 bases, with 11 bases separating them. The germline V gene encodes CDR1 LNHDA and CDR2 SQIVND (reference sequence). Sequences were obtained from PBMCs. This chain joins TRBV19 and TRBJ2-5; the D is unclear. The sequence was collected from a man in his forties in good health and CMV-seronegative. CDR3 nucleotides: TGTGCCAGTAGTATAGATACCTTATACTACCAAGAGACCCAGTACTTC. It specifies CASSIDTLYYQETQYF.